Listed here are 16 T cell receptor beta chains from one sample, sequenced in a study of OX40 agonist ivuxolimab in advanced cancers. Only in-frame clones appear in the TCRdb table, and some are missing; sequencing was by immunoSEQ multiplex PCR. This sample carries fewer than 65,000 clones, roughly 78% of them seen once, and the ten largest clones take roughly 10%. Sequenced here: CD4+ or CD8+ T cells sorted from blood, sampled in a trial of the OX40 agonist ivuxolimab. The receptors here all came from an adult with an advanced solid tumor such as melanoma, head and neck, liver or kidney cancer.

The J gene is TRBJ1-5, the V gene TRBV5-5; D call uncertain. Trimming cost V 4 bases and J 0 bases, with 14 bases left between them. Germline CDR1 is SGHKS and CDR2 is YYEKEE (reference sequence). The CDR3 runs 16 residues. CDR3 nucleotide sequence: TGTGCCAGCAGCCCCAGTGTGCCCGATAGCAATCAGCCCCAGCATTTT. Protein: CASSPSVPDSNQPQHF.

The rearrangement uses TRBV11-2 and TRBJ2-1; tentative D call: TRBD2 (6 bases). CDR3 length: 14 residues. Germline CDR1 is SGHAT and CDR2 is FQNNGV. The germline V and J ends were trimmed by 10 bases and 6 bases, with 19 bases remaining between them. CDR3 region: CATLLWGESNEQFF. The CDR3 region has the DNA TGTGCCACGCTGCTTTGGGGGGAATCCAATGAGCAGTTCTTC. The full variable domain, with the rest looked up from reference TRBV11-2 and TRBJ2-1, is EAGVAQSPRYKIIEKRQSVAFWCNPISGHATLYWYQQILGQGPKLLIQFQNNGVVDDSQLPKDRFSAERLKGVDSTLKIQPAKLEDSAVYLCATLLWGESNEQFFGPGTRLTVL.

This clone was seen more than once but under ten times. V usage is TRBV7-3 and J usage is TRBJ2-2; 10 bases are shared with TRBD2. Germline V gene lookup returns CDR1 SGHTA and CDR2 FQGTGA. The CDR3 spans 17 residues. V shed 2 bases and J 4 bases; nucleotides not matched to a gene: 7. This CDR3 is CASSLVSGLAATGELFF. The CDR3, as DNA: TGTGCCAGCAGCTTAGTAAGCGGACTAGCGGCCACCGGGGAGCTGTTTTTT.

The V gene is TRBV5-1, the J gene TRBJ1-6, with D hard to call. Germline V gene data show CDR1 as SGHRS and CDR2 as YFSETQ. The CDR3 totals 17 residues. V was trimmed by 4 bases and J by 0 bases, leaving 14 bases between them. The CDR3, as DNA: TGCGCCAGCAGCCCAACCGGCCCGAGCTCCTATAATTCACCCCTCCACTTT. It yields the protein CASSPTGPSSYNSPLHF.

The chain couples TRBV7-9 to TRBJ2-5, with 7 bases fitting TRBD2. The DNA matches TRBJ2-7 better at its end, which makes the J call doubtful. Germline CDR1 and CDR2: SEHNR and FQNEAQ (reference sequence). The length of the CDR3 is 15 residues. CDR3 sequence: CASSSPPGGSSEQYF. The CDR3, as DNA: TGTGCCAGCAGCTCCCCCCCGGGCGGGAGTAGCGAGCAGTACTTC.

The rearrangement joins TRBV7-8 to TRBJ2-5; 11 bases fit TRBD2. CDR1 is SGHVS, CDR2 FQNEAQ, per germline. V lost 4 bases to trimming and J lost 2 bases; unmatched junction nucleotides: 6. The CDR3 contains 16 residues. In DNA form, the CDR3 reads TGTGCCAGCAGCTCCCGACTAGCGGGGCTTCAAGAGACCCAGTACTTC. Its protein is CASSSRLAGLQETQYF.

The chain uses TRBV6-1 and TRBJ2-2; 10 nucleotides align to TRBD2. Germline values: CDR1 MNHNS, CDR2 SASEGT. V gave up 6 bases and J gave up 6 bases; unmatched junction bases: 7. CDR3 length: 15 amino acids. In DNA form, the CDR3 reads TGTGCCAGCAGCCGACTAGCGGGTGTCTCCGGGGAGCTGTTTTTT. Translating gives CASSRLAGVSGELFF.

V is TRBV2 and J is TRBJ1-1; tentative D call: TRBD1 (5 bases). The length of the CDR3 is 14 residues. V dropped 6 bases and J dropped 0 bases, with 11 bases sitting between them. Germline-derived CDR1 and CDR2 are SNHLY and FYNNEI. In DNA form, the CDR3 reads TGTGCCAGCAGAGCTACAGGATTGAACACTGAAGCTTTCTTT. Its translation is CASRATGLNTEAFF.

In DNA form, the CDR3 reads TGTGCCAGCAGTTATGGTTCGGGCGGGGAGCTGTTTTTT. Protein product: CASSYGSGGELFF. This chain uses TRBV9 with TRBJ2-2; D unclear. CDR3 length equals 13 residues. V lost 5 bases and J lost 7, with 12 bases in between. CDR1 is SGDLS and CDR2 is YYNGEE in the germline V gene.

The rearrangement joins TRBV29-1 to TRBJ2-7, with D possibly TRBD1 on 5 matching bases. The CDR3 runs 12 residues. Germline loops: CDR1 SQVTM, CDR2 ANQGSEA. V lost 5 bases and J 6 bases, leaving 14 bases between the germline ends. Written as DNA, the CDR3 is TGCAGCGTTCGGGCAGGGCTTCCCGAGCAGTACTTC. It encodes CSVRAGLPEQYF.

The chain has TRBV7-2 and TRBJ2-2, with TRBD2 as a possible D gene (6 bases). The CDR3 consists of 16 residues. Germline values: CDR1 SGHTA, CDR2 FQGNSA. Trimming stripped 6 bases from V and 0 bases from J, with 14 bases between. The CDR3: CASSTHGGTNTGELFF. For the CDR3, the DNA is TGTGCCAGCAGTACCCACGGGGGTACGAACACCGGGGAGCTGTTTTTT.

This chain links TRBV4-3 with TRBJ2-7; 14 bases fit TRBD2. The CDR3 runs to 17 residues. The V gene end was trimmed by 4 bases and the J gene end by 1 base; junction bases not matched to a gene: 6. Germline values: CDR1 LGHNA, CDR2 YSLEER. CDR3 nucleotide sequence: TGCGCCAGCAGCCTTGGGACTAGCGGGAGAGGGTCCTACGAGCAGTACTTC. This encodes CASSLGTSGRGSYEQYF.

The CDR3 DNA reads as TGCGCCAGCAGCCAACTCGGACTAGCGGGGGGCCAAGAGACCCAGTACTTC. As protein: CASSQLGLAGGQETQYF. The rearrangement joins TRBV4-1 to TRBJ2-5, with TRBD2 matching over 14 bases. V lost 2 bases, J lost 1 base, and 3 bases stayed unmatched. CDR1 MGHRA and CDR2 YSYEKL come from the germline V gene. CDR3 size: 17 residues.

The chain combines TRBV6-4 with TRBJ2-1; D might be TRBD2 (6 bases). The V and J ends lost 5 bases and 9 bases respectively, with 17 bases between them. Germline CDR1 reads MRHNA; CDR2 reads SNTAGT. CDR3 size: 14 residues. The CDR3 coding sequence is TGTGCCAGCAGTCCGGTTAGGGAGGAGGGTGAGCAGTTCTTC. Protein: CASSPVREEGEQFF.

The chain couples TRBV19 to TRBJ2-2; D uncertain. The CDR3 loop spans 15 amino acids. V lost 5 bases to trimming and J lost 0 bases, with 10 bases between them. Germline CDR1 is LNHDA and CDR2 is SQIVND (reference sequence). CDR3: CASSRALANTGELFF. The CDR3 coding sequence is TGTGCCAGTAGTCGGGCCCTCGCGAACACCGGGGAGCTGTTTTTT.

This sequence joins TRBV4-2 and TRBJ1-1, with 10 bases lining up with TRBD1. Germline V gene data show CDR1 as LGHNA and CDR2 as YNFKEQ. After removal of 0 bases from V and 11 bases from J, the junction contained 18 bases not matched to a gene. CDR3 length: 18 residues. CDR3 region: CASSQEGPGTGDFFVAFF. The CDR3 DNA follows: TGTGCCAGCAGCCAAGAAGGGCCCGGGACAGGGGATTTTTTTGTCGCTTTCTTT.